These T cell receptor beta chains were read from a single sample in a study of cytomegalovirus exposure and HLA in healthy donors. The table came from immunoSEQ multiplex PCR; TCRdb's copy has only in-frame clones and leaves some out. Recorded for this sample: more than 100,000 clones. Sequenced material: PBMCs. The receptors stem from a man between 18 and 29 years old in good health and CMV-seronegative. Both conserved end residues are part of each CDR3. The D gene is left open where the match is weak. The size field is filled for only some rows; it gives once, few, many or a size class.

>TRBD1|-|TRBV29-1|TRBJ2-1
TGCAGCGCCCAAACGGGACAGGGGAGCTCCTACAATGAGCAGTTCTTC
CSAQTGQGSSYNEQFF
>-|-|TRBV29-1|TRBJ1-1
TGCAGCGTTGGCCACTTCACTGAAGCTTTCTTT
CSVGHFTEAFF
>-|-|TRBV7-6|TRBJ1-2
TGTGCCAGCAGCTTAGGCAAGAGCCCAGGCTTAATCTATGGCTACACCTTC
CASSLGKSPGLIYGYTF
>-|-|TRBV6-6|TRBJ2-3
TGTGCCAGCAGTTACTCCGGGATATCAATAACAGATACGCAGTATTTT
CASSYSGISITDTQYF
>-|-|TRBV7-2|TRBJ2-1
TGTGCCAGCAGCTCCGGGACTTCCTCCTACAATGAGCAGTTCTTC
CASSSGTSSYNEQFF
>-|-|TRBV9|TRBJ1-2
TGTGCCAGCAGCGTAGACGGCGGTCCCTATGGCTACACCTTC
CASSVDGGPYGYTF
>-|-|TRBV9|TRBJ1-2
TGTGCCAGCAGCGTAGTTGATAGTTCATTCGATGGCTACACCTTC
CASSVVDSSFDGYTF
>-|-|TRBV6-5|TRBJ1-3
TGTGCCAGCAGTTACACTGGACACAGCTCTGGAAACACCATATATTTT
CASSYTGHSSGNTIYF
>-|-|TRBV5-6|TRBJ2-1
TGTGCCAGCAGCTTGGGGCCCGACAGTCTCTCCTACAATGAGCAGTTCTTC
CASSLGPDSLSYNEQFF
>-|-|TRBV7-9|TRBJ1-2
TGTGCCAGCAGCTTAGCAGGGGCCAACTATGGCTACACCTTC
CASSLAGANYGYTF
>TRBD1|medium-sized|TRBV5-1|TRBJ1-5
TGCGCCAGCAGCGATACAGGGGATCGCAATCAGCCCCAGCATTTT
CASSDTGDRNQPQHF
>TRBD2|-|TRBV5-1|TRBJ2-1
TGCGCCAGCAGCTTGGTCGGGACTAGCGGGAATGAGCAGTTCTTC
CASSLVGTSGNEQFF
>-|-|TRBV28|TRBJ2-2
TGTGCCAGCAGGTTTTATAGGCTTCGCGGCACCGGGGAGCTGTTTTTT
CASRFYRLRGTGELFF
>TRBD2|-|TRBV15|TRBJ2-3
TGTGCCACCAGCAGACCGGGACTAGCGGGGGCTTACACAGATACGCAGTATTTT
CATSRPGLAGAYTDTQYF
>-|-|TRBV16|TRBJ1-1
TGTGCCAGCAGCCGAGGACAGTCCCGCACTGAAGCTTTCTTT
CASSRGQSRTEAFF
>-|-|TRBV27|TRBJ1-2
TGTGCCAGCAGTCCGTTCTTCGGTGCGGTGGACTATGGCTACACCTTC
CASSPFFGAVDYGYTF
>-|-|TRBV5-4|TRBJ2-5
TGTGCCAGCAGCTTGGGGAGTCCGAGTCGAGAGACCCAGTACTTC
CASSLGSPSRETQYF
>TRBD1|-|TRBV28|TRBJ1-5
TGTGCCACCCCTACACCGAGGGGACAGGGAATTCAGCCCCAGCATTTT
CATPTPRGQGIQPQHF